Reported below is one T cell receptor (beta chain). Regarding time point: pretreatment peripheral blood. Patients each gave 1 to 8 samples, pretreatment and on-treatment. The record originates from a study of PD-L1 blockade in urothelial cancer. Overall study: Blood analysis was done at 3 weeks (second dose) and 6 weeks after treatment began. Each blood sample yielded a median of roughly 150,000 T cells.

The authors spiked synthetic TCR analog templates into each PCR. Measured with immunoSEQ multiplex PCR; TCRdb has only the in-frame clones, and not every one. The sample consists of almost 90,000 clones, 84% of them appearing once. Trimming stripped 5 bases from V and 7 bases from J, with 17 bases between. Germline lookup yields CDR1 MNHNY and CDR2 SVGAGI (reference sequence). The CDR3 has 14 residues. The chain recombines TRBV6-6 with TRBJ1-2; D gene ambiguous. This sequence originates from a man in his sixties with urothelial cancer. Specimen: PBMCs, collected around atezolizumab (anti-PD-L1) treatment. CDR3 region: CASSPVTEVFGYTF. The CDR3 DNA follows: TGTGCCAGCAGTCCGGTCACAGAAGTATTTGGCTACACCTTC.